The 21 T cell receptor beta chains below all came from one sample that was sequenced in a study of regulatory T cells in long-lasting Graves disease. Construction of the TCR beta libraries employed iRepertoire HTBI primers in conjunction with Arm-PCR of CDR3 regions. TCRdb ran MiXCR on the multiplex PCR reads and lists one entry per CDR3 protein. There are 450,000 to 700,000 distinct CDR3 sequences in the sample; roughly 14% occur only once, and 8% to 10% lies in the top ten. The time point here: newly diagnosed GD, antithyroid drugs for less than 3 months. The TCR library used RNA extracted from PBMCs. The sample also formed part of further work on T cells in Graves' hyperthyroidism and ophthalmopathy.

Sample: peripheral blood mononuclear cells (PBMCs), taken at new diagnosis, from a patient treated with antithyroid drugs. The receptors were sampled from a man younger than 45 with Graves disease.

J is TRBJ2-5 and V is TRBV20-1, with D perhaps matching TRBD1 or TRBD2 (5 bases each). The CDR3 extends over 15 amino acids. V shed 1 base and J shed 5 bases, with 17 bases lying between them. Germline assignment: CDR1 DFQATT and CDR2 SNEGSKA (reference sequence). The chain's CDR3 is CSARGFGTKTETQYF. The CDR3 region has the DNA TGCAGTGCTAGAGGGTTCGGGACCAAGACCGAGACCCAGTACTTC.

There are many counts of this clonotype. This chain links TRBV29-1 with TRBJ2-1; TRBD1 or TRBD2 may be the D gene (5 bases each). The CDR3 sequence is 13 residues long. Trimming cost V 8 bases and J 7 bases, with 18 bases left between them. CDR1 and CDR2 (germline): SQVTM, ANQGSEA. The CDR3, as DNA: TGCAGCAAATGGGACCAAGGAGTGAATGAGCAGTTCTTC. As protein: CSKWDQGVNEQFF.

This clonotype has a count of ten or more. The chain links TRBV6-1 to TRBJ2-1; D is perhaps TRBD2 (6 bases). The germline gives CDR1 MNHNS, CDR2 SASEGT. This CDR3 has 14 amino acids. V was trimmed by 6 bases and J by 9 bases, leaving 18 bases between them. The CDR3 is CASRPRGAEAEQFF. The CDR3 DNA reads TGTGCCAGCAGACCCCGCGGGGCGGAGGCTGAGCAGTTCTTC.

This rearrangement joins TRBV13 to TRBJ2-1; TRBD2 might be the D (6 bases). Germline-derived CDR1 and CDR2 are PRHDT and FYEKMQ (reference sequence). The V end lost 4 bases, the J end lost 3 bases, and 13 bases lay between the germline ends. The CDR3 is 15 amino acids. In DNA form, the CDR3 reads TGTGCCAGCAGCTCCCTGGGGGGACGCTACAATGAGCAGTTCTTC. It is translated as CASSSLGGRYNEQFF.

This clonotype has at least ten counts. The V and J genes are TRBV15 and TRBJ1-2, with unresolved D. Germline V CDR1 and CDR2: LNHNV, YYDKDF (reference sequence). The CDR3 has 14 residues. V was trimmed by 0 bases and J by 0 bases, leaving 5 bases between them. CDR3 sequence: CATSRDLTNYGYTF. The CDR3 DNA follows: TGTGCCACCAGCAGAGATCTCACTAACTATGGCTACACCTTC. Together with reference TRBV15 and TRBJ1-2, the CDR3 gives the full variable domain: DAMVIQNPRYQVTQFGKPVTLSCSQTLNHNVMYWYQQKSSQAPKLLFHYYDKDFNNEADTPDNFQSRRPNTSFCFLDIRSPGLGDTAMYLCATSRDLTNYGYTFGSGTRLTVV.

This clonotype was counted only a few times. The V and J genes are TRBV6-5 and TRBJ2-3; D gene ambiguous. With the DNA end fitting TRBJ2-5 better, the J assignment may be wrong. The germline CDR1 and CDR2 sequences are MNHEY and SVGAGI. The CDR3 loop spans 12 amino acids. For the CDR3, the DNA is TGTGCCAGCAGTTACCCCGTAGAGACCCAGTACTTC. Translation gives CASSYPVETQYF.

This clonotype was counted a few times. The V gene is TRBV29-1, the J gene TRBJ2-7; tentatively, D is TRBD1 (5 bases). The germline CDR1 and CDR2 sequences are SQVTM and ANQGSEA. This CDR3 spans 13 amino acids. Between the trimmed V and J ends, which lost 6 bases and 7 bases, there was a span of 19 bases. This CDR3 is CSVTTDALREQYF. The DNA for the CDR3 is TGCAGCGTGACGACAGACGCTCTACGAGAGCAGTACTTC.

This clonotype was seen at least ten times. The gene calls are TRBV12-3 or TRBV12-4 and TRBJ2-1; D possibly corresponds to TRBD2 (6 bases). With 8 bases removed from V and 8 bases from J, the gap between germline ends came to 13 bases. The CDR3 extends over 12 amino acids. CDR3 in amino acids: CASQRRRDEQFF. The CDR3 DNA sequence: TGTGCCAGCCAACGGAGGAGGGATGAGCAGTTCTTC.

Worth noting for this clonotype: It is likely a read error: a sequence one base away is far more abundant. The chain uses TRBV2 and TRBJ2-7, with D tentatively TRBD2 (6 bases). Germline V gene sequence: CDR1 SNHLY, CDR2 FYNNEI. V lost 6 bases and J 7 bases, leaving 16 bases between the germline ends. The CDR3 is 13 residues long. The CDR3 bases are TGTGCCAGCAGGGAGGGCTCGTACAATGAGCAGTACTTC. Its translation: CASREGSYNEQYF.

This clonotype was recorded only once. Since a far larger clone is one base different, this is likely a read error. The J gene is TRBJ2-1, the V gene TRBV7-3; tentative D call: TRBD1 (6 bases). Germline assignment: CDR1 SGHTA and CDR2 FQGTGA. This CDR3 has 14 residues. The CDR3 sequence: CASSLLLQGNEQSF. CDR3 nucleotides: TGTGCCAGCAGCTTACTCCTTCAGGGGAATGAGCAGTCCTTC. Combining the CDR3 with reference TRBV7-3 and TRBJ2-1 gives the whole variable domain GAGVSQTPSNKVTEKGKYVELRCDPISGHTALYWYRQSLGQGPEFLIYFQGTGAADDSGLPNDRFFAVRPEGSVSTLKIQRTERGDSAVYLCASSLLLQGNEQSFGPGTRLTVL.

The rearrangement links TRBV7-9 to TRBJ1-6; no firm D call. CDR1 and CDR2 (germline): SEHNR, FQNEAQ (reference sequence). This CDR3 comprises 16 residues. The ends were cut back, 1 base at V and 0 bases at J, with 7 bases in the middle. The CDR3 DNA is TGTGCCAGCAGCTTAGATTTGTCCTCCTATAATTCACCCCTCCACTTT. Its protein product is CASSLDLSSYNSPLHF.

This clonotype has at least ten counts. The chain uses TRBV28 and TRBJ2-7; tentatively, D is TRBD1 (5 bases). This CDR3 is built from 14 residues. The V and J ends lost 3 bases and 3 bases respectively, with 12 bases between them. Looked up from germline, CDR1 is MDHEN and CDR2 is SYDVKM. The DNA for the CDR3 is TGTGCCAGCAGTTTGCAGGGTCGGCACTACGAGCAGTACTTC. Translating gives CASSLQGRHYEQYF. Full variable domain (remainder filled in from reference TRBV28 and TRBJ2-7): DVKVTQSSRYLVKRTGEKVFLECVQDMDHENMFWYRQDPGLGLRLIYFSYDVKMKEKGDIPEGYSVSREKKERFSLILESASTNQTSMYLCASSLQGRHYEQYFGPGTRLTVT.

With regard to this clonotype: A read error may be the cause here, since a much bigger clone is one base away. The rearrangement joins TRBV20-1 to TRBJ2-3; a weak D match, TRBD1 (6 bases). This CDR3 has 13 amino acids. Germline V lookup: CDR1 DFQATT, CDR2 SNEGSKA (reference sequence). CDR3 coding DNA: TGCGGTGCGGTCTACAGGGAAACAGATACGCAGTATTTT. The encoded protein is CGAVYRETDTQYF.

This clonotype has ten or more counts. The J gene is TRBJ2-3, the V gene TRBV27, with D hard to call. CDR1 and CDR2 from the germline V gene are MNHEY and SMNVEV (reference sequence). The CDR3 consists of 17 residues. V was clipped by 8 bases and J by 0 bases, with 21 bases between them. CDR3 residues: CASPQPLFRISTDTQYF. CDR3 bases: TGTGCCAGCCCCCAGCCTTTATTCAGGATAAGCACAGATACGCAGTATTTT.

In its sample, this clonotype was seen a few times. This sequence joins TRBV20-1 and TRBJ1-1; D unresolved. This CDR3 is 14 amino acids long. The V gene's germline CDR1 is DFQATT and CDR2 SNEGSKA (reference sequence). The V and J ends lost 0 bases and 2 bases respectively, with 10 bases between them. CDR3 bases: TGCAGTGCTAGAGATCCAGGCGTAAACACTGAAGCTTTCTTT. This translates into CSARDPGVNTEAFF.

The chain carries TRBV12-3 or TRBV12-4 and TRBJ1-1; 7 bases agree with TRBD1. Trimming at V came to 5 bases and at J to 5 bases, leaving 8 bases not matched to a gene. The CDR3 has 14 amino acids. CDR3 protein: CASSIRQGQTEAFF. CDR3 DNA sequence: TGTGCCAGCAGTATAAGACAGGGTCAAACTGAAGCTTTCTTT.

This clonotype was counted between two and nine times. This chain joins TRBV6-4 and TRBJ2-5, with D tentatively TRBD2 (5 bases). CDR1 and CDR2 (germline): MRHNA, SNTAGT. The CDR3 totals 18 residues. V was trimmed by 2 bases and J by 4 bases, leaving 23 bases between them. The CDR3 protein is CASSDIERTFPKSETQYF. The CDR3 nucleotides are TGTGCCAGCAGTGACATAGAGCGGACCTTCCCTAAATCAGAGACCCAGTACTTC.

This rearrangement joins TRBV4-1 to TRBJ2-3, with 8 positions matching TRBD2. The trim removed 0 bases at V and 0 bases at J, leaving 2 bases unmatched. There are 16 residues in the CDR3. The germline V gene has CDR1 MGHRA and CDR2 YSYEKL. The CDR3: CASSQETSDSTDTQYF. The CDR3 DNA sequence: TGCGCCAGCAGCCAAGAGACTAGCGATAGCACAGATACGCAGTATTTT.

This clonotype was detected ten times or more. This chain uses TRBV6-1 with TRBJ1-5; 10 bases are a match to TRBD1. The V gene's germline CDR1 is MNHNS and CDR2 SASEGT. V lost 6 bases and J lost 0; bases outside the gene matches: 8. The CDR3 totals 17 residues. The CDR3 nucleotides are TGTGCCAGCAGCCTGACAGGGGGCAGGGGTAGCAATCAGCCCCAGCATTTT. Translation gives CASSLTGGRGSNQPQHF.

About this clonotype: A much larger clone sits a single nucleotide away, making a read error possible. This chain connects TRBV6-1 to TRBJ2-1; 8 bases fit TRBD1. This CDR3 comprises 13 residues. Germline values: CDR1 MNHNS, CDR2 SASEGT. With V trimmed by 6 bases and J by 10 bases, 8 bases remained unmatched. CDR3 sequence reads: CASSPDRGEEQFF. The CDR3 nucleotides are TGTGCCAGCAGCCCCGACAGGGGTGAGGAGCAGTTCTTC.

This clonotype was counted many times. This CDR3 reads CSASRREGDTDTQYF. CDR3 DNA sequence: TGCAGTGCTAGTCGGCGGGAGGGCGACACAGATACGCAGTATTTT. The rearrangement uses TRBV20-1 and TRBJ2-3; 9 bases are a match to TRBD2. The CDR3 is 15 residues long. Germline V gives CDR1 DFQATT, CDR2 SNEGSKA (reference sequence). J was trimmed by 2 bases and V by 3 bases; bases with no gene match: 6.